This TCR beta chain was observed in a study of cytomegalovirus exposure and HLA in healthy donors. CDR3 length: 17 amino acids. J gave up 2 bases and V 5 bases, and 14 bases lay outside the gene matches. CDR1 is MGHDK and CDR2 is SYGVNS in the germline V gene. General study findings and limits: Certain indistinguishable V segments, among them TRBV6-2 and TRBV6-3, were excluded. Accurate HLA-A and HLA-B prediction from TCR beta sequences was reported for most subjects.

With 60 Vbeta and 13 Jbeta primers, the PCR was carried out. Clones were read by immunoSEQ multiplex PCR, and TCRdb kept only the in-frame ones, dropping some. Of 150,000 to 200,000 clones in the sample, around 86% were seen once. In this sample, this clone turned up once. The antigen is not known. The sequence came from a girl between 2 and 10 years old in good health and CMV-seropositive. The sequenced material came from PBMCs. The chain combines TRBV25-1 with TRBJ2-7; 8 bases agree with TRBD1. The CDR3 here is CASSKPPSTGDTYEQYF. The CDR3 nucleotides are TGTGCCAGCAGTAAACCTCCCTCGACAGGGGACACCTACGAGCAGTACTTC.